This T cell receptor beta chain was retrieved from a study of cytotoxic CD8 clonotypes in ibrutinib-treated CLL. Study as a whole: The subjects consisted of 11 relapsed/refractory and fewer than 16 treatment-naive individuals, with roughly 17 IGHV unmutated. Investigators reported 24 partial and 2 complete responses; after median around 6 years, around 15 patients remained remitted and about 12 progressed. Averaging across samples gave approximately 260,000 productive templates and approximately 87,000 productive rearrangements. Notes on the study in general: Higher clonality was seen at ibrutinib response and a return toward baseline at progression.

This CDR3 region has 17 residues. CDR1 is SGHNT and CDR2 is YYREEE in the germline V gene (reference sequence). The V and J ends lost 2 bases and 0 bases, in that order; junction bases with no gene match: 9. A word on this clone: Its antigen remains unidentified.

TCRdb keeps only in-frame clones here, not all; method: immunoSEQ multiplex PCR. The profile shows about 310,000 clones, approximately 80% of them singletons. This TCR derives from a human donor with chronic lymphocytic leukemia. The chain couples TRBV5-4 to TRBJ2-7, with 9 positions matching TRBD1. The input for sequencing was PBMCs, taken before ibrutinib treatment. CDR3 amino acids: CASSFGQGRTSSYEQYF. In nucleotides, the CDR3 is TGTGCCAGCAGCTTTGGACAGGGGCGTACAAGCTCCTACGAGCAGTACTTC.